This TCR beta chain was sequenced during a study of blood T cell repertoires in COVID-19. Measured with immunoSEQ multiplex PCR; TCRdb has only the in-frame clones, and not every one. Among over 250,000 clones listed, around 87% were seen once. The CDR3 contains 16 residues. CDR1 is SGHNT and CDR2 is YYREEE in the germline V gene (reference sequence). V dropped 4 bases and J dropped 4; count of bases not matched to a gene: 8. Before being deemed recovered, Cohort 3 donors had two negative PCRs, clearance, or symptom resolution. This clone was observed once. The receptor was isolated from a woman in her 30s who had recovered from COVID-19. The sequenced material came from PBMCs or T cells enriched from blood (not recorded which). This chain connects TRBV5-4 to TRBJ2-5; TRBD2 aligns across 12 bases. The CDR3 is CASSRPTSGGLETQYF. The CDR3 DNA reads TGTGCCAGCAGCCGACCGACTAGCGGGGGCCTAGAGACCCAGTACTTC.